This TCR beta chain was sequenced in a study of T cell repertoires in cytomegalovirus infection. Across the study: Public TCR beta signatures marked donors with CMV infection and the matching HLA.

This clonotype was detected only a few times. Its antigen is still unknown. V was shortened by 3 bases and J by 0 bases, with 8 bases between the two germline ends. The CDR3 runs 14 residues. The germline V gene has CDR1 SEHNR and CDR2 FQNEAQ (reference sequence). TCRdb re-analysed the reads in MiXCR, keeping a single row per CDR3 protein. The repertoire has around 300,000 distinct CDR3 sequences, 20% to 25% of them found once; the top ten carry roughly a fifth. The chain links TRBV7-9 to TRBJ1-1; maybe TRBD1 (5 bases). The source material was cultured PBMCs, sampled from culture after CMV antigen stimulation. The clonotype originates from a human donor in good health (CMV status not recorded). Some clones in this sample may be carry-over from other donors' samples. The DNA for the CDR3 is TGTGCCAGCAGCTTGGACACCTTGAACACTGAAGCTTTCTTT. This gives the protein CASSLDTLNTEAFF.